This TCR beta chain was sequenced during a study of T cell responses to AZD1222 COVID-19 vaccine. Study outcomes and limitations: Two AZD1222 doses significantly raised spike-specific TCR breadth and depth over controls. The study sampled repertoires only after the peak T cell response. Spike-wide coverage was observed for vaccine-associated CD4 TCRs, with dominant responses at 160-218 and 743-854.

The CDR3 consists of 14 residues. The V end was cut by 3 bases, the J end by 4 bases, with 11 bases between. Germline V gene lookup returns CDR1 KGHDR and CDR2 SFDVKD. The data were produced by immunoSEQ multiplex PCR, yet TCRdb's version contains in-frame clones alone and is incomplete. The data hold over 120,000 clones, with roughly 86% observed a single time. As concerns this clone: Its antigen is not identified.

This clonotype was sampled from an adult who received the AZD1222 COVID-19 vaccine. This material consisted of peripheral blood, taken 28 days after the second AZD1222 dose. This chain uses TRBV24-1 with TRBJ1-1; D is ambiguous. The CDR3 reads CATSDPRRPTEAFF. The CDR3 bases are TGTGCCACCAGTGATCCGCGGCGACCCACTGAAGCTTTCTTT.